In its sample, the clone carrying this TCR beta chain was seen a few times. The data were taken from a study of human T cells and chemical hapten exposure. As for time point: pre-sensitization, week 0. Treatment specified: therapeutic diphenylcyclopropenone sensitization with weekly scalp DPC. The study drew its donors from alopecia patients who were 18 to 70 years old and suitable for DPC. Germline V gene sequence: CDR1 SEHNR, CDR2 FQNEAQ (reference sequence). The CDR3 consists of 16 residues. V was shortened by 6 bases and J by 0 bases, with 16 bases between the two germline ends. A single record per CDR3 protein comes from TCRdb applying MiXCR to the RACE reads. The repertoire has 250,000 or so distinct CDR3 sequences, just under 8% of them found once; the top ten carry 1.2%.

Sample: whole blood, taken in connection with sensitization to the hapten diphenylcyclopropenone (DPC). The chain is built from TRBV7-9 and TRBJ2-3; no firm D call. The origin of this receptor is a man aged 18 to 30 with alopecia areata. Some clones in this sample may be carry-over from other donors' samples. CDR3 sequence (DNA): TGTGCCAGCAGTTTTAGGTCCGGAATTAGCACAGATACGCAGTATTTT. Translating it yields CASSFRSGISTDTQYF.